A selection of T cell receptor beta chains follows, all from one sample in a study of blood T cells in healthy people across ages. TCRdb passed the 5' RACE reads through MiXCR, listing each CDR3 protein once. Here the sample spans just over 800,000 distinct CDR3 sequences, around 62% being singletons. Sequencing was carried out using blood. Receptors were obtained from a man aged 25-45 years in good health. CDR3s include the opening cysteine and the closing phenylalanine or tryptophan. Fields, in order: V gene, CDR3 protein.

TRBV10-3,CATEHTDTQYF
TRBV10-3,CAISESKRGQGEPGANVLTF
TRBV13,CVSSGGTGGLQETQYF
TRBV29-1,CSVEGARGELFF
TRBV7-8,CASSFRRVGGDTQYF
TRBV4-3,CASSQFSTGGNYGYTF
TRBV7-8,CASSLAPTSGEETQYF
TRBV2,CASRRDTYEQYF
TRBV5-5,CASSYSGTNHFSYNSSLHF
TRBV9,CASSADGGGSTDTQYF
TRBV4-3,CASSQNWRAPTDTQYF
TRBV4-2,CASSQEIEFSSPLHF
TRBV9,CASSVLAGESQYF
TRBV2,CASSPGTTPQYF
TRBV7-8,CASIRTSGGHNEQFF
TRBV12-3/TRBV12-4,CASSRDRVYGYTF
TRBV25-1,CASSAGFPYEQYF
TRBV6-2/TRBV6-3,CAGSQNRQGSQETQYF
TRBV20-1,CSARAKQGVYGYTF
TRBV6-2/TRBV6-3,CASSYSIEGRNYNEQFF
TRBV4-2,CASSQARGGPYNEQYF
TRBV20-1,CSARNRGWDEQFF
TRBV4-2,CASSQDSPRDTQYF
TRBV15,CATSREGRTGNEQFF
TRBV6-5,CATVTIAGEDYEQYF
TRBV25-1,CASSQTGTGATGYTF
TRBV5-1,CASSLVYSEGSHEQYF
TRBV6-6,CASSYAPRSNEQFF
TRBV7-3,CASSLIGIRGYNEQFF
TRBV30,CAWSVVGELFF
TRBV12-3/TRBV12-4,CASSLSTSGGDAAYEQYF